This T cell receptor (beta chain) was documented in a study of blood T cell repertoires in COVID-19. TCRdb's table, derived via immunoSEQ multiplex PCR, lists solely in-frame clones and lacks some. The table shows under 400,000 clones, with roughly 89% occurring only once. This clone turned up a few times. The V gene's germline CDR1 is MNHEY and CDR2 SVGAGI. The CDR3 length is 15 residues. J gave up 9 bases and V 1 base, and 12 bases lay outside the gene matches. This receptor was identified in a woman aged 60-75 years with COVID-19, enrolled during active disease. Sequencing was performed on peripheral blood. The chain employs TRBV6-5 and TRBJ2-7; 7 nucleotides line up with TRBD1. DNA of the CDR3: TGTGCCAGCAGTTACTGGGAAGGGGGCGGATTTTGGCAGTACTTC. Residues: CASSYWEGGGFWQYF.